This T cell receptor (beta chain) was observed in a study of early T cells in non-severe SARS-CoV-2 infection. Overall study: Sequencing was performed on bulk RNA from unsorted whole blood, leaving chains unpaired.

This clonotype was detected only a few times. Individual cDNA molecules received unique molecular identifiers. TCRdb itself ran the 5' RACE reads through MiXCR, one entry per CDR3 protein. The data contain about 83,000 distinct CDR3 sequences, about 9.4% of them seen just once; the ten biggest clones take up 8% to 10%. The germline gives CDR1 SEHNR, CDR2 FQNEAQ (reference sequence). Trimming pared 0 bases from V and 13 bases from J, leaving 10 bases between. This CDR3 is 12 amino acids long. This sequence joins TRBV7-9 and TRBJ2-1; D may be TRBD2 (6 bases). This specimen consisted of whole blood, obtained at baseline. The source is an adult who was a healthcare worker with PCR-confirmed SARS-CoV-2 infection or an uninfected control (not recorded which). CDR3 in amino acids: CASSLAPGSQFF. CDR3 bases: TGTGCCAGCAGCTTAGCCCCCGGGAGCCAGTTCTTC.